The rows below give T cell receptor beta chains drawn from one sample of a study of regulatory T cells in long-lasting Graves disease. MiXCR, applied by TCRdb to the multiplex PCR reads, yields one record per CDR3 protein. Here the sample spans more than 450,000 distinct CDR3 sequences, 15% to 20% being singletons. The sample also formed part of further work on T cells in Graves' hyperthyroidism and ophthalmopathy.

Here the sequenced sample was peripheral blood mononuclear cells (PBMCs), taken at new diagnosis, from a patient treated with antithyroid drugs. Source of these receptors: a man in his forties or fifties with Graves disease. CDR3s include the opening cysteine and the closing phenylalanine or tryptophan. The order of the fields is J gene, clone size, D gene, V gene, CDR3 protein, CDR3 DNA. D genes are given only for firm matches. Rows give clone size only sometimes, using once, few, many, or a class for an expanded clone.

TRBJ2-1 few TRBD2 TRBV29-1 CSVDRGPGGEQFF TGCAGCGTTGACAGGGGCCCGGGAGGGGAGCAGTTCTTC
TRBJ2-3 NA TRBD2 TRBV6-1 CASRKTGGLGTDTQYF TGTGCCAGCCGGAAGACGGGAGGACTGGGCACAGATACGCAGTATTTT
TRBJ2-4 many TRBD2 TRBV7-9 CASSSNHELAGVRNIQYF TGTGCCAGCAGCTCTAACCACGAACTAGCGGGAGTTAGGAACATTCAGTACTTC
TRBJ2-4 many NA TRBV20-1 CSGSVVVKNIQYF TGCAGTGGAAGCGTGGTAGTCAAAAACATTCAGTACTTC
TRBJ2-1 many NA TRBV7-3 CASSANNEQFF TGTGCCAGCAGCGCTAACAATGAGCAGTTCTTC
TRBJ2-1 many TRBD2 TRBV20-1 CSARGRVGGGLSYNEQFF TGCAGTGCTAGAGGAAGGGTCGGGGGAGGGCTGTCCTACAATGAGCAGTTCTTC
TRBJ1-1 few NA TRBV27 CASSLTLGTEAFF TGTGCCAGCAGTTTAACGTTGGGTACTGAAGCTTTCTTT
TRBJ2-7 many NA TRBV5-1 CASSLVVNSGGEQYF TGTGCCAGCAGCTTGGTTGTGAATTCTGGCGGCGAGCAGTACTTC
TRBJ2-1 many NA TRBV5-1 CASSLGTATDEQFF TGCGCCAGCAGCTTGGGGACAGCGACGGATGAGCAGTTCTTC
TRBJ2-5 NA NA TRBV12-5 CASGLKEVGETQYF TGTGCTAGTGGTTTGAAGGAAGTCGGGGAGACCCAGTACTTC
TRBJ1-5 NA NA TRBV30 CAWSSGRSSNQPQHF TGTGCCTGGAGTTCTGGAAGAAGTAGCAATCAGCCCCAGCATTTT
TRBJ1-2 few NA TRBV4-1 CASSQDSAVYSYGYTF TGCGCCAGCAGCCAAGATTCGGCAGTTTACAGCTATGGCTACACCTTC
TRBJ2-7 many NA TRBV3-1 CASRGAGNSYEQYF TGTGCCAGCAGGGGGGCGGGAAATTCCTACGAGCAGTACTTC
TRBJ1-6 many NA TRBV7-2 CASSLEEGIGSPLHF TGTGCCAGCAGCTTAGAGGAGGGGATAGGTTCACCCCTCCACTTT
TRBJ1-5 many NA TRBV5-1 CASSPTGTAGGQPQHF TGCGCCAGCAGCCCAACCGGGACGGCTGGGGGTCAGCCCCAGCATTTT
TRBJ2-5 NA NA TRBV5-1 CASSLAGAPQETQYF TGCGCCAGCAGCTTGGCCGGGGCACCCCAAGAGACCCAGTACTTC
TRBJ2-2 few NA TRBV24-1 CATRHSGAGELFF TGTGCCACCAGGCATTCTGGGGCCGGGGAGCTGTTTTTT
TRBJ2-3 many TRBD2 TRBV7-9 CASSSPGTSGKNRYTQYF TGTGCCAGCAGCTCCCCCGGGACTAGCGGAAAAAACCGCTATACGCAGTATTTT
TRBJ2-1 many TRBD2 TRBV30 CAWVSSGLLFF TGTGCCTGGGTCTCTAGCGGCCTGCTGTTCTTC